The rows below give T cell receptor beta chains drawn from one sample of a study of T-cell memory formation after mild COVID-19. TCRdb re-analysed the 5' RACE reads in MiXCR, keeping a single row per CDR3 protein. The sample consists of a few hundred thousand distinct CDR3 sequences, approximately 16% of them appearing once. Material for sequencing was PBMCs or a T cell subset sorted from them (not recorded which). These receptors all come from a man aged 18 to 29 who had mild COVID-19 (a few samples of this study predate the infection). Cell type and time point are not known. CDR3s include the opening cysteine and the closing phenylalanine or tryptophan. Fields, in order: D gene, J gene, clone size, V gene, CDR3 protein, CDR3 DNA. The D gene is left open where the match is weak. Size is stated for part of the rows, as once, few or many counts, or as a class when the clone is expanded.

TRBD1,TRBJ2-2,few,TRBV5-6,CASRGQGRLNTGELFF,TGTGCCAGCAGGGGACAGGGAAGGTTGAACACCGGGGAGCTGTTTTTT
-,TRBJ1-1,few,TRBV20-1,CSAKLGPLNTEAFF,TGCAGTGCCAAATTGGGACCGCTGAACACTGAAGCTTTCTTT
TRBD2,TRBJ2-7,-,TRBV12-3/TRBV12-4,CASREWGLAFDEQYF,TGTGCCAGCAGAGAGTGGGGACTAGCGTTCGACGAGCAGTACTTC
-,TRBJ1-5,few,TRBV29-1,CSVDVGLDGNSNQPQHF,TGCAGCGTTGATGTAGGGCTGGACGGTAATAGCAATCAGCCCCAGCATTTT
-,TRBJ2-1,-,TRBV19,CASSIGTAKSYNEQFF,TGTGCCAGTAGTATAGGGACGGCGAAGTCCTACAATGAGCAGTTCTTC
TRBD1,TRBJ1-5,-,TRBV28,CATTGDRGYQPQHF,TGTGCCACCACTGGGGACAGGGGATATCAGCCCCAGCATTTT
-,TRBJ2-7,-,TRBV6-4,CASSDGSLGGEQYF,TGTGCCAGCAGTGACGGATCACTTGGGGGAGAGCAGTACTTC
-,TRBJ1-2,few,TRBV6-6,CASKNGGNYGYTF,TGTGCCAGCAAAAACGGGGGGAACTATGGCTACACCTTC
TRBD2,TRBJ2-5,-,TRBV18,CASSRTREATQYF,TGTGCCAGCTCACGGACTAGAGAAGCGACCCAGTACTTC
-,TRBJ2-3,-,TRBV6-2/TRBV6-3,CASSYPSRGAHTDTQYF,TGTGCCAGCAGTTACCCGAGCCGCGGGGCTCACACAGATACGCAGTATTTT
-,TRBJ1-3,-,TRBV7-3,CASSRTSGNTIYF,TGTGCCAGCAGCAGGACCAGTGGAAACACCATATATTTT
-,TRBJ2-5,few,TRBV7-9,CASSLNGRVTETQYF,TGTGCCAGCAGCTTAAACGGCAGGGTGACAGAGACCCAGTACTTC
-,TRBJ2-1,few,TRBV4-1,CASSQVPPSEQFF,TGCGCCAGCAGCCAAGTCCCACCTTCAGAGCAGTTCTTC
-,TRBJ1-3,-,TRBV10-3,CAISDGFNSGNTIYF,TGTGCCATCAGTGACGGGTTTAACTCTGGAAACACCATATATTTT
-,TRBJ1-5,-,TRBV7-2,CASSMRGGGPQHF,TGTGCCAGCAGCATGAGGGGGGGGGGACCCCAGCATTTT
-,TRBJ1-6,-,TRBV4-1,CASSQGGGSYNSPLHF,TGCGCCAGCAGCCAAGGAGGTGGGTCCTATAATTCACCCCTCCACTTT
-,TRBJ1-3,-,TRBV5-1,CASSSEGGTNTIYF,TGCGCCAGCAGCTCCGAGGGGGGGACAAACACCATATATTTT
-,TRBJ1-2,-,TRBV12-3/TRBV12-4,CASSFGPVYGYTF,TGTGCCAGCAGTTTTGGACCCGTCTATGGCTACACCTTC
TRBD2,TRBJ2-3,few,TRBV5-5,CASSLSPGGPRDTQYF,TGTGCCAGCAGCTTAAGTCCGGGGGGGCCTCGAGATACGCAGTATTTT
-,TRBJ2-7,-,TRBV12-3/TRBV12-4,CASSLQGSSSYEQYF,TGTGCCAGCAGTTTACAGGGGTCGAGCTCCTACGAGCAGTACTTC
-,TRBJ2-7,-,TRBV11-2,CASSLSEQYF,TGTGCCAGCAGCTTGAGCGAGCAGTACTTC
-,TRBJ1-1,-,TRBV5-1,CASSLGFSAPTEAFF,TGCGCCAGCAGCTTGGGCTTTTCGGCCCCCACTGAAGCTTTCTTT
TRBD2,TRBJ2-3,few,TRBV7-2,CASSPERLAGGSTDTQYF,TGTGCCAGCAGCCCGGAACGACTAGCGGGGGGTAGCACAGATACGCAGTATTTT
-,TRBJ1-6,-,TRBV2,CARRWGFNSPLHF,TGTGCCAGACGCTGGGGTTTTAATTCACCCCTCCACTTT
TRBD2,TRBJ2-1,-,TRBV5-1,CASSESSGAYNEQFF,TGCGCCAGCAGCGAGAGTAGCGGGGCCTACAATGAGCAGTTCTTC
-,TRBJ1-1,-,TRBV7-2,CASSLFTSRLANTEAFF,TGTGCCAGCAGCTTATTTACCAGTCGTCTTGCGAACACTGAAGCTTTCTTT
-,TRBJ1-1,-,TRBV6-6,CASSYSVYTEAFF,TGTGCCAGCAGTTACTCAGTTTACACTGAAGCTTTCTTT
TRBD2,TRBJ2-2,few,TRBV19,CASNLAGRTGELFF,TGTGCCAGTAATCTAGCGGGGAGGACCGGGGAGCTGTTTTTT
TRBD2,TRBJ2-3,-,TRBV9,CASSVEASGDYTDTQYF,TGTGCCAGCAGCGTAGAGGCTAGCGGGGACTACACAGATACGCAGTATTTT
TRBD1,TRBJ2-7,-,TRBV4-1,CASSQRTGTYEQYF,TGCGCCAGCAGCCAAAGGACAGGCACCTACGAGCAGTACTTC
-,TRBJ2-5,-,TRBV11-3,CASSLGVGQETQYF,TGTGCCAGCAGCTTAGGGGTCGGACAAGAGACCCAGTACTTC
TRBD2,TRBJ2-3,many,TRBV12-3/TRBV12-4,CASSSTSGGTDTQYF,TGTGCCAGCAGTTCGACTAGCGGGGGAACAGATACGCAGTATTTT
-,TRBJ2-5,few,TRBV7-9,CASSVRQAQETQYF,TGTGCCAGCAGCGTCCGACAGGCCCAAGAGACCCAGTACTTC
-,TRBJ2-3,few,TRBV7-3,CASSLLGVERNTQYF,TGTGCCAGCAGCTTACTGGGGGTGGAGAGAAATACGCAGTATTTT
TRBD2,TRBJ2-1,-,TRBV6-5,CASSYRLAGGPEAYNEQFF,TGTGCCAGCAGTTACCGCCTAGCGGGGGGGCCAGAAGCCTACAATGAGCAGTTCTTC
-,TRBJ2-7,-,TRBV29-1,CSVDEGSQGGEQYF,TGCAGCGTTGATGAGGGATCCCAGGGCGGGGAGCAGTACTTC
TRBD2,TRBJ2-1,-,TRBV5-1,CASVSGLAGYNEQFF,TGCGCCAGCGTCTCGGGACTAGCGGGGTACAATGAGCAGTTCTTC
-,TRBJ1-1,-,TRBV7-9,CASSGGGPTEAFF,TGTGCCAGCAGCGGGGGGGGGCCCACTGAAGCTTTCTTT
-,TRBJ2-7,few,TRBV6-5,CASSYSSALYEQYF,TGTGCCAGCAGTTACTCCTCGGCCCTCTACGAGCAGTACTTC
TRBD1,TRBJ2-2,-,TRBV24-1,CATSEDRDRGNTGELFF,TGTGCCACCAGTGAGGACCGAGACAGGGGAAACACCGGGGAGCTGTTTTTT
-,TRBJ1-1,few,TRBV12-3/TRBV12-4,CASRNDRKNTEAFF,TGTGCCAGCAGAAATGACAGGAAGAACACTGAAGCTTTCTTT
-,TRBJ1-1,few,TRBV27,CASRKMGSTEAFF,TGTGCCAGCAGGAAGATGGGGAGCACTGAAGCTTTCTTT
TRBD1,TRBJ1-1,many,TRBV20-1,CSAWTGNTEAFF,TGCAGTGCTTGGACAGGGAACACTGAAGCTTTCTTT
-,TRBJ2-1,few,TRBV6-4,CASSDLRNEQFF,TGTGCCAGCAGTGATTTGAGGAATGAGCAGTTCTTC
TRBD1,TRBJ2-5,many,TRBV27,CASSLTGLETQYF,TGTGCCAGCAGTCTGACAGGGTTGGAGACCCAGTACTTC
-,TRBJ1-3,-,TRBV11-2,CASSLLTTANTIYF,TGTGCCAGCAGCTTACTAACCACGGCCAACACCATATATTTT
-,TRBJ2-5,few,TRBV15,CATSRGESASQETQYF,TGTGCCACCAGCAGAGGTGAGAGCGCATCCCAGGAGACCCAGTACTTC